The entry below describes one T cell receptor (beta chain). This sample is part of a study of blood T cell repertoires in COVID-19. Turning to the study itself: Some COVID-19 samples were acute and others convalescent; all came from the United States, Italy and Spain.

Using immunoSEQ multiplex PCR, the repertoire was profiled, and TCRdb retains in-frame clones only, with some absent. The sample consists of 250,000 to 300,000 clones, approximately 92% of them appearing once. Adults between about 18 and 95 years of age took part from fewer than 30 US areas. Researchers sorted participants into cohorts using their self-reported clinical history. V shed 5 bases and J 1 base; nucleotides not matched to a gene: 6. Germline V lookup: CDR1 SGHAT, CDR2 FQNNGV. The CDR3 extends over 15 amino acids. What was sequenced was PBMCs or T cells enriched from blood (not recorded which). The source is a woman younger than 45 who had recovered from COVID-19. The chain recombines TRBV11-2 with TRBJ2-3, with TRBD2 matching 7 bases. This CDR3 reads CASSPREYGTDTQYF. DNA of the CDR3: TGTGCCAGCAGCCCGCGGGAGTATGGCACAGATACGCAGTATTTT.